These 4 T cell receptor beta chains came from one sample sequenced in a study of patients and donors after allogeneic stem cell transplantation. TCRdb fed the RT-PCR reads into MiXCR, producing one record per CDR3 protein. The profile shows approximately 200,000 distinct CDR3 sequences, 41% of them singletons. Sequenced material: blood, either unsorted or a sorted T cell fraction (not recorded which). The receptors come from a human donor who was either an allogeneic HSCT recipient or a stem cell or donor lymphocyte infusion donor (not recorded which). It is not recorded whose cells these are; they may come from a transplant donor.

This clonotype was seen a handful of times. V gene TRBV27 combines with J gene TRBJ1-2, with 7 nucleotides matching TRBD1. The V segment lost 4 bases and the J segment 0 bases; nucleotides outside the gene matches: 8. Germline V gives CDR1 MNHEY, CDR2 SMNVEV (reference sequence). The CDR3 loop spans 16 amino acids. CDR3 loop: CASSSIQGDANYGYTF. The DNA of the CDR3 is TGTGCCAGCAGTTCTATTCAGGGGGATGCTAACTATGGCTACACCTTC.

The chain employs TRBV5-1 and TRBJ1-1; D gene unclear. V shed 0 bases and J shed 3 bases, with 18 bases lying between them. Germline lookup yields CDR1 SGHRS and CDR2 YFSETQ. CDR3 length equals 17 residues. The DNA of the CDR3 is TGCGCCAGCAGCTTGGGACATCAAAACCTAAGGGACACTGAAGCTTTCTTT. It codes for CASSLGHQNLRDTEAFF.

This clonotype was seen more than once but under ten times. The rearrangement links TRBV12-3 or TRBV12-4 to TRBJ1-4; 7 nucleotides align to TRBD1. J gave up 4 bases and V 6 bases, and 8 bases lay outside the gene matches. This CDR3 region has 15 residues. This CDR3 reads CASRLTGTDNEKLFF. In nucleotides, the CDR3 is TGTGCCAGCAGGTTAACCGGGACAGATAATGAAAAACTGTTTTTT.

The rearrangement links TRBV27 to TRBJ1-5; the match to TRBD1 covers 9 bases. CDR1 MNHEY and CDR2 SMNVEV come from the germline V gene (reference sequence). The V gene end was trimmed by 7 bases and the J gene end by 1 base; junction bases not matched to a gene: 14. This CDR3 has 18 residues. The DNA of the CDR3 is TGTGCCAGCACCCTGACCCGGGACAGGGTAGAGAGCAATCAGCCCCAGCATTTT. Residues: CASTLTRDRVESNQPQHF.